This entry lists 20 T cell receptor beta chains sequenced from one sample in a study of T-cell reconstitution after alpha-beta-depleted transplantation in children. Preparing the TCRbeta library involved the use of unique molecular identifiers. From the PCR reads, TCRdb called clonotypes with MiXCR, one entry per CDR3 protein. The repertoire has 200,000 to 250,000 distinct CDR3 sequences, around 9.6% of them found once; the top ten carry around 6%. Sequences were derived from PBMCs from the stem cell graft donor, sampled from the stem cell graft. These receptors all stem from a human donor who donated a stem cell graft to a child with acute lymphoblastic leukemia.

A few counts support this clonotype. The rearrangement uses TRBV7-8 and TRBJ1-6; D is ambiguous. CDR1 is SGHVS and CDR2 is FQNEAQ in the germline V gene. V lost 8 bases and J 7 bases, leaving 12 bases between the germline ends. The CDR3 loop spans 13 amino acids. In DNA form, the CDR3 reads TGTGCCAGCGCCGATCAAGGAAATTCACCCCTCCACTTT. As protein: CASADQGNSPLHF.

This clonotype was counted only a few times. CDR3 sequence reads: CASKHYSAYEQYF. In DNA form, the CDR3 reads TGTGCCAGCAAACACTACAGTGCCTACGAGCAGTACTTC. V and J are TRBV11-2 and TRBJ2-7; D unclear. Germline values: CDR1 SGHAT, CDR2 FQNNGV. The CDR3 runs 13 residues. Deletions cut 7 bases from V and 2 bases from J, with 12 bases between.

The chain links TRBV5-1 to TRBJ2-2; D gene unclear. The CDR3 runs to 15 residues. Per germline, CDR1 SGHRS and CDR2 YFSETQ. Trimming stripped 4 bases from V and 5 bases from J, with 15 bases between. CDR3 amino acids: CASSPTEPGTGELFF. The CDR3, as DNA: TGCGCCAGCAGCCCGACTGAGCCGGGTACCGGGGAGCTGTTTTTT. Full variable domain (outside the CDR3, taken from reference TRBV5-1 and TRBJ2-2): KAGVTQTPRYLIKTRGQQVTLSCSPISGHRSVSWYQQTPGQGLQFLFEYFSETQRNKGNFPGRFSGRQFSNSRSEMNVSTLELGDSALYLCASSPTEPGTGELFFGEGSRLTVL.

This clonotype is labeled medium-sized (0.01 to 0.1%). The chain employs TRBV15 and TRBJ2-7, with 7 bases fitting TRBD2. The CDR3 is 14 amino acids. J gave up 6 bases and V 5 bases, and 10 bases lay outside the gene matches. Germline V gene data show CDR1 as LNHNV and CDR2 as YYDKDF (reference sequence). The CDR3 sequence is CATSRPGTTIEQYF. CDR3 coding DNA: TGTGCCACCAGCCGACCCGGGACTACAATCGAGCAGTACTTC.

The V call is TRBV3-1, the J call TRBJ2-3, with no clear D. CDR1 is LGHDT, CDR2 YNNKEL, per germline (reference sequence). V was pared by 0 bases and J by 2 bases, with 12 bases between. This CDR3 contains 16 residues. CDR3 nucleotides: TGTGCCAGCAGCCAAGATTTGCGTGGCTCCACAGATACGCAGTATTTT. Amino acids: CASSQDLRGSTDTQYF.

This chain links TRBV27 with TRBJ1-6; D may be TRBD1 (6 bases). Germline V CDR1 and CDR2: MNHEY, SMNVEV (reference sequence). The V end was cut by 4 bases, the J end by 3 bases, with 7 bases between. The CDR3 covers 14 residues. CDR3 region: CASSSRGYNSPLHF. CDR3 coding DNA: TGTGCCAGCAGTTCCAGGGGCTATAATTCACCCCTCCACTTT.

This clonotype occurred a few times. The chain uses TRBV5-1 and TRBJ2-1, with 14 bases that match TRBD2. This CDR3 contains 17 residues. Germline trimming cut 4 bases from V and 5 bases from J; bases unmatched to any gene: 8. Germline V gene sequence: CDR1 SGHRS, CDR2 YFSETQ. The CDR3 here is CASSPGLAGGTNNEQFF. Written as DNA, the CDR3 is TGCGCCAGCAGCCCCGGACTAGCGGGGGGTACAAACAATGAGCAGTTCTTC. Supplemented by reference TRBV5-1 and TRBJ2-1, the full variable domain reads KAGVTQTPRYLIKTRGQQVTLSCSPISGHRSVSWYQQTPGQGLQFLFEYFSETQRNKGNFPGRFSGRQFSNSRSEMNVSTLELGDSALYLCASSPGLAGGTNNEQFFGPGTRLTVL.

The V call is TRBV27, the J call TRBJ1-2; no reliable D call. The CDR3 is made up of 13 amino acids. V was clipped by 8 bases and J by 3 bases, with 13 bases between them. Germline loops: CDR1 MNHEY, CDR2 SMNVEV (reference sequence). CDR3 sequence reads: CASAYGRDYGYTF. The DNA of the CDR3 is TGTGCCAGCGCATATGGACGGGACTATGGCTACACCTTC.

This clonotype was picked up many times. This chain links TRBV5-1 with TRBJ2-1, with unresolved D. The V end lost 0 bases, the J end lost 1 base, and 14 bases lay between the germline ends. Germline CDR1 and CDR2: SGHRS and YFSETQ. CDR3 length: 17 amino acids. CDR3 protein: CASSLVVSERSYNEQFF. The DNA for the CDR3 is TGCGCCAGCAGCTTGGTCGTCAGCGAAAGGTCCTACAATGAGCAGTTCTTC.

V usage is TRBV5-1 and J usage is TRBJ1-1, with D hard to call. The germline V gene has CDR1 SGHRS and CDR2 YFSETQ. This CDR3 spans 13 amino acids. Trimming removed 0 bases at V and 4 bases at J, with 7 bases between. The CDR3 nucleotides are TGCGCCAGCAGCTTGGAGGCACCCACTGAAGCTTTCTTT. Translated, it gives CASSLEAPTEAFF.

This clonotype was picked up many times. This chain joins TRBV6-1 and TRBJ1-6; TRBD1 might be the D (5 bases). V lost 6 bases and J 12 bases, leaving 15 bases between the germline ends. This CDR3 contains 13 residues. Germline CDR1 MNHNS, CDR2 SASEGT. CDR3 nucleotides: TGTGCCAGCAGACCCCTGACAGTGGGACCCCTCCACTTT. It specifies CASRPLTVGPLHF.

This clonotype was detected ten times or more. CDR3 nucleotide sequence: TGCAGTGCTAGAGATTTGGTGGGGGGCGCTTCCTATGGCTACACCTTC. Protein sequence: CSARDLVGGASYGYTF. The gene calls are TRBV20-1 and TRBJ1-2; tentatively, D is TRBD1 (6 bases). V gave up 0 bases and J gave up 4 bases, with 18 bases separating them. This CDR3 has 16 amino acids. Germline CDR1 and CDR2: DFQATT and SNEGSKA (reference sequence).

This clonotype was counted ten times or more. The gene calls are TRBV29-1 and TRBJ2-3; D may be TRBD1 (6 bases). This CDR3 comprises 12 residues. The V end was cut by 6 bases, the J end by 6 bases, with 13 bases between. Germline CDR1 is SQVTM and CDR2 is ANQGSEA. CDR3 sequence reads: CSVEQGRDTQYF. CDR3 bases: TGCAGCGTCGAACAGGGTAGGGATACGCAGTATTTT.

This clonotype was counted at least ten times. V gene TRBV5-6 combines with J gene TRBJ2-5; D uncertain. CDR1 and CDR2 from the germline V gene are SGHDT and YYEEEE. The CDR3 totals 17 residues. Trimming shortened V by 4 bases and J by 1 base, and 20 bases separated the two germline ends. CDR3 nucleotide sequence: TGTGCCAGCAGCCTGATAAACCGGGCCTTACTCCAAGAGACCCAGTACTTC. This gives the protein CASSLINRALLQETQYF.

The chain has TRBV13 and TRBJ2-4; 10 positions match TRBD1. The CDR3 covers 19 residues. CDR1 and CDR2 (germline): PRHDT, FYEKMQ (reference sequence). V dropped 5 bases and J dropped 0; count of bases not matched to a gene: 13. The CDR3 reads CASSPWTGGPGRAKNIQYF. CDR3 in DNA: TGTGCCAGCAGCCCCTGGACAGGGGGTCCAGGTCGAGCCAAAAACATTCAGTACTTC.

This clonotype has only a few counts. The genes are TRBV20-1 and TRBJ1-2; D is undetermined. CDR1 is DFQATT and CDR2 is SNEGSKA in the germline V gene (reference sequence). The CDR3 runs 11 residues. The ends were cut back, 4 bases at V and 8 bases at J, with 11 bases in the middle. CDR3 nucleotide sequence: TGCAGTGCTACCCGGGATCGGGGCTACACCTTC. Translation: CSATRDRGYTF.

This clonotype was counted only a few times. The rearrangement links TRBV4-3 to TRBJ2-5; D is perhaps TRBD1 (6 bases). CDR1 is LGHNA and CDR2 is YSLEER in the germline V gene. The V end was cut by 1 base, the J end by 3 bases, with 12 bases between. There are 15 residues in the CDR3. The chain's CDR3 is CASSQGLDREETQYF. The CDR3, as DNA: TGCGCCAGCAGCCAAGGATTGGACAGAGAAGAGACCCAGTACTTC.

The chain employs TRBV19 and TRBJ1-1; D perhaps matches TRBD1 (6 bases). The V gene's germline CDR1 is LNHDA and CDR2 SQIVND (reference sequence). The CDR3 length is 14 residues. Trimming pared 5 bases from V and 4 bases from J, leaving 14 bases between. In DNA, the CDR3 is TGTGCCAGTAGTGCACAGGGATGGGCCACTGAAGCTTTCTTT. It encodes CASSAQGWATEAFF.

Ten or more counts support this clonotype. The V gene is TRBV20-1, the J gene TRBJ2-2; 12 positions match TRBD2. V lost 6 bases to trimming and J lost 8 bases; unmatched junction nucleotides: 7. The CDR3 extends over 14 amino acids. Germline lookup yields CDR1 DFQATT and CDR2 SNEGSKA (reference sequence). The CDR3 DNA is TGCAGTGCAAGGACTAGCGGGGCACGAGGGGAGCTGTTTTTT. This encodes CSARTSGARGELFF.

This clonotype was counted ten times or more. This sequence joins TRBV7-9 and TRBJ2-1; D not resolved. V was shortened by 4 bases and J by 5 bases, with 15 bases between the two germline ends. The length of the CDR3 is 15 residues. The germline V gene has CDR1 SEHNR and CDR2 FQNEAQ (reference sequence). The CDR3 DNA is TGTGCCAGCAGCTCCGTTAAAGTAGGGAACAATGAGCAGTTCTTC. It is translated as CASSSVKVGNNEQFF.